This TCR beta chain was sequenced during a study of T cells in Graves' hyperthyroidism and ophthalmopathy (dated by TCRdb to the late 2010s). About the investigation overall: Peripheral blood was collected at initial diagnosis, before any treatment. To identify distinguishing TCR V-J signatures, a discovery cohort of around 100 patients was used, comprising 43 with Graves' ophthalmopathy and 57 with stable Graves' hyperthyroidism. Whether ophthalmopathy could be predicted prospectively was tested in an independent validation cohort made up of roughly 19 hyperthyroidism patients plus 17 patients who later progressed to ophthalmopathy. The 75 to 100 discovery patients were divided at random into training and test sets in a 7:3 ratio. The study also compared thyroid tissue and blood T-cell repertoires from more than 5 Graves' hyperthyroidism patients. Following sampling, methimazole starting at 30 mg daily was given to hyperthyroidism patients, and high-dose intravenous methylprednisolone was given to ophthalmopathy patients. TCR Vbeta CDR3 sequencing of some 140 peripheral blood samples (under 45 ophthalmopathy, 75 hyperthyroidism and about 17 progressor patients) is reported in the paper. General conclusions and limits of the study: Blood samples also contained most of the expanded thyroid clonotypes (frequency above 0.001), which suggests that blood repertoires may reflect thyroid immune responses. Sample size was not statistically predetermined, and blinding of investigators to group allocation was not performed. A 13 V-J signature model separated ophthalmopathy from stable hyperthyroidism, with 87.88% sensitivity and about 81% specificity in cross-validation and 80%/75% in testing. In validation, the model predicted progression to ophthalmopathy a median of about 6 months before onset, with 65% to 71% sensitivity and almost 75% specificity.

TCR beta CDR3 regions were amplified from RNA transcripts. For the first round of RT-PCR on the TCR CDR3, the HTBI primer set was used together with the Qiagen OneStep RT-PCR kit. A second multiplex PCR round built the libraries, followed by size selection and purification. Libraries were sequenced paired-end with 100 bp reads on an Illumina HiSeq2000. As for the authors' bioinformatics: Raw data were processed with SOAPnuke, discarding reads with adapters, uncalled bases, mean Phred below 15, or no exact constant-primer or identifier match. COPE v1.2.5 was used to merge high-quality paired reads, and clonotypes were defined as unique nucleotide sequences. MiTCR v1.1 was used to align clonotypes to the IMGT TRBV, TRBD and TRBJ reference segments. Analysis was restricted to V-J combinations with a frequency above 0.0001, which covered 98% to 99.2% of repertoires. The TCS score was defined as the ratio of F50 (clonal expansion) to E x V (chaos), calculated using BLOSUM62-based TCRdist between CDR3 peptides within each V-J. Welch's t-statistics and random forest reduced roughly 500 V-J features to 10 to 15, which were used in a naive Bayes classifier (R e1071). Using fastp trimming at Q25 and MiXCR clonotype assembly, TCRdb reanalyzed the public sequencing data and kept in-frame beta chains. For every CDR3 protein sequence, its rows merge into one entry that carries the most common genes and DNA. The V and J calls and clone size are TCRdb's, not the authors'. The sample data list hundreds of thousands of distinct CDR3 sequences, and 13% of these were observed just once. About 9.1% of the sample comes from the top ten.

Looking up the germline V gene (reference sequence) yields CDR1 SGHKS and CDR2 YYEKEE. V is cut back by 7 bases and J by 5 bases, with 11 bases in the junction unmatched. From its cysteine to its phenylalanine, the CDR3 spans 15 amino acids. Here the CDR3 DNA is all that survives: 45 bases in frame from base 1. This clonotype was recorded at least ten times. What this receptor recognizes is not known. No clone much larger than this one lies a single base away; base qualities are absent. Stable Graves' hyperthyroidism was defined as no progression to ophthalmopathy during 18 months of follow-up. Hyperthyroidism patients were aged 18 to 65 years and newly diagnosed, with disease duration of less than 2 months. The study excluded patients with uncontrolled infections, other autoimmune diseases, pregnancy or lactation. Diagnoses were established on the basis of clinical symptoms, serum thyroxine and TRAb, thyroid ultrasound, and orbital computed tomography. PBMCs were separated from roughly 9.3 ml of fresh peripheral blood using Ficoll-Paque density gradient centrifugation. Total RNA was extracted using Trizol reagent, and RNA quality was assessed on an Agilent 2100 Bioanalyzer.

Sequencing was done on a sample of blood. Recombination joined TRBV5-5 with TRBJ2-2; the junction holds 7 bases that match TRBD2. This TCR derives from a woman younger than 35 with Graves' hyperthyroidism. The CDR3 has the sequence CASLLGGSRTGELFF. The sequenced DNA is TGTGCCAGCTTGCTGGGGGGGTCAAGGACCGGGGAGCTGTTTTTT.